This T cell receptor beta chain was retrieved from a study of T cells in localized non-small cell lung cancer. To note about this clone: Its antigen is currently unknown.

Study-wide results and limits: Heterogeneity within the tumor remains possible, as just one region underwent sequencing. Exceeding tumor, uninvolved adjacent lung had the highest T cell clonality. Paired adjacent lung recovered a median approximately 57 of the top 100 tumor clones.

Method: immunoSEQ multiplex PCR; TCRdb's copy keeps in-frame clones and lacks some. In the table there are approximately 100,000 clones, roughly 93% of which are singletons. The source material was PBMCs, sampled before any cancer treatment. The TCR sequence derives from a woman aged 35-75 years with stage II squamous cell lung carcinoma.

This chain's CDR3 is CASSLGTDTQYF. The CDR3 bases are TGTGCCAGCAGCTTAGGGACAGATACGCAGTATTTT. V usage is TRBV11-3 and J usage is TRBJ2-3, with D uncertain. V was trimmed by 1 base and J by 3 bases, leaving 2 bases between them. The CDR3 has 12 amino acids. Germline lookup yields CDR1 SGHNT and CDR2 YENEEA.